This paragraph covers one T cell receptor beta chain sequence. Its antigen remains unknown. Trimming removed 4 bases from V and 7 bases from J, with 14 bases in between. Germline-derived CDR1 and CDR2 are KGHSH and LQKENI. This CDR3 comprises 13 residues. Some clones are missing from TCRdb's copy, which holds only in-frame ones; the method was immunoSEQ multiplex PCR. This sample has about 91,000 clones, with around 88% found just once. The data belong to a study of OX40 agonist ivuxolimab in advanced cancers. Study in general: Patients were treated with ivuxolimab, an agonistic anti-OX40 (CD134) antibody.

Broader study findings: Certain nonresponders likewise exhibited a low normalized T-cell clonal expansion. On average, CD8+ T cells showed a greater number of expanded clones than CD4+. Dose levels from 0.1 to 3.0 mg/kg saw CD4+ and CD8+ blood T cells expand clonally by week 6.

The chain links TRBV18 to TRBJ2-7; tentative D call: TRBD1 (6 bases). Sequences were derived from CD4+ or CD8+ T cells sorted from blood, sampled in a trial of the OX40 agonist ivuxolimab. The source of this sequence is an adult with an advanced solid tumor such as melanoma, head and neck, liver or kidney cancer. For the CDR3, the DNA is TGTGCCAGCTCACTGGCAGGGGAGAGGGAGCAGTACTTC. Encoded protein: CASSLAGEREQYF.